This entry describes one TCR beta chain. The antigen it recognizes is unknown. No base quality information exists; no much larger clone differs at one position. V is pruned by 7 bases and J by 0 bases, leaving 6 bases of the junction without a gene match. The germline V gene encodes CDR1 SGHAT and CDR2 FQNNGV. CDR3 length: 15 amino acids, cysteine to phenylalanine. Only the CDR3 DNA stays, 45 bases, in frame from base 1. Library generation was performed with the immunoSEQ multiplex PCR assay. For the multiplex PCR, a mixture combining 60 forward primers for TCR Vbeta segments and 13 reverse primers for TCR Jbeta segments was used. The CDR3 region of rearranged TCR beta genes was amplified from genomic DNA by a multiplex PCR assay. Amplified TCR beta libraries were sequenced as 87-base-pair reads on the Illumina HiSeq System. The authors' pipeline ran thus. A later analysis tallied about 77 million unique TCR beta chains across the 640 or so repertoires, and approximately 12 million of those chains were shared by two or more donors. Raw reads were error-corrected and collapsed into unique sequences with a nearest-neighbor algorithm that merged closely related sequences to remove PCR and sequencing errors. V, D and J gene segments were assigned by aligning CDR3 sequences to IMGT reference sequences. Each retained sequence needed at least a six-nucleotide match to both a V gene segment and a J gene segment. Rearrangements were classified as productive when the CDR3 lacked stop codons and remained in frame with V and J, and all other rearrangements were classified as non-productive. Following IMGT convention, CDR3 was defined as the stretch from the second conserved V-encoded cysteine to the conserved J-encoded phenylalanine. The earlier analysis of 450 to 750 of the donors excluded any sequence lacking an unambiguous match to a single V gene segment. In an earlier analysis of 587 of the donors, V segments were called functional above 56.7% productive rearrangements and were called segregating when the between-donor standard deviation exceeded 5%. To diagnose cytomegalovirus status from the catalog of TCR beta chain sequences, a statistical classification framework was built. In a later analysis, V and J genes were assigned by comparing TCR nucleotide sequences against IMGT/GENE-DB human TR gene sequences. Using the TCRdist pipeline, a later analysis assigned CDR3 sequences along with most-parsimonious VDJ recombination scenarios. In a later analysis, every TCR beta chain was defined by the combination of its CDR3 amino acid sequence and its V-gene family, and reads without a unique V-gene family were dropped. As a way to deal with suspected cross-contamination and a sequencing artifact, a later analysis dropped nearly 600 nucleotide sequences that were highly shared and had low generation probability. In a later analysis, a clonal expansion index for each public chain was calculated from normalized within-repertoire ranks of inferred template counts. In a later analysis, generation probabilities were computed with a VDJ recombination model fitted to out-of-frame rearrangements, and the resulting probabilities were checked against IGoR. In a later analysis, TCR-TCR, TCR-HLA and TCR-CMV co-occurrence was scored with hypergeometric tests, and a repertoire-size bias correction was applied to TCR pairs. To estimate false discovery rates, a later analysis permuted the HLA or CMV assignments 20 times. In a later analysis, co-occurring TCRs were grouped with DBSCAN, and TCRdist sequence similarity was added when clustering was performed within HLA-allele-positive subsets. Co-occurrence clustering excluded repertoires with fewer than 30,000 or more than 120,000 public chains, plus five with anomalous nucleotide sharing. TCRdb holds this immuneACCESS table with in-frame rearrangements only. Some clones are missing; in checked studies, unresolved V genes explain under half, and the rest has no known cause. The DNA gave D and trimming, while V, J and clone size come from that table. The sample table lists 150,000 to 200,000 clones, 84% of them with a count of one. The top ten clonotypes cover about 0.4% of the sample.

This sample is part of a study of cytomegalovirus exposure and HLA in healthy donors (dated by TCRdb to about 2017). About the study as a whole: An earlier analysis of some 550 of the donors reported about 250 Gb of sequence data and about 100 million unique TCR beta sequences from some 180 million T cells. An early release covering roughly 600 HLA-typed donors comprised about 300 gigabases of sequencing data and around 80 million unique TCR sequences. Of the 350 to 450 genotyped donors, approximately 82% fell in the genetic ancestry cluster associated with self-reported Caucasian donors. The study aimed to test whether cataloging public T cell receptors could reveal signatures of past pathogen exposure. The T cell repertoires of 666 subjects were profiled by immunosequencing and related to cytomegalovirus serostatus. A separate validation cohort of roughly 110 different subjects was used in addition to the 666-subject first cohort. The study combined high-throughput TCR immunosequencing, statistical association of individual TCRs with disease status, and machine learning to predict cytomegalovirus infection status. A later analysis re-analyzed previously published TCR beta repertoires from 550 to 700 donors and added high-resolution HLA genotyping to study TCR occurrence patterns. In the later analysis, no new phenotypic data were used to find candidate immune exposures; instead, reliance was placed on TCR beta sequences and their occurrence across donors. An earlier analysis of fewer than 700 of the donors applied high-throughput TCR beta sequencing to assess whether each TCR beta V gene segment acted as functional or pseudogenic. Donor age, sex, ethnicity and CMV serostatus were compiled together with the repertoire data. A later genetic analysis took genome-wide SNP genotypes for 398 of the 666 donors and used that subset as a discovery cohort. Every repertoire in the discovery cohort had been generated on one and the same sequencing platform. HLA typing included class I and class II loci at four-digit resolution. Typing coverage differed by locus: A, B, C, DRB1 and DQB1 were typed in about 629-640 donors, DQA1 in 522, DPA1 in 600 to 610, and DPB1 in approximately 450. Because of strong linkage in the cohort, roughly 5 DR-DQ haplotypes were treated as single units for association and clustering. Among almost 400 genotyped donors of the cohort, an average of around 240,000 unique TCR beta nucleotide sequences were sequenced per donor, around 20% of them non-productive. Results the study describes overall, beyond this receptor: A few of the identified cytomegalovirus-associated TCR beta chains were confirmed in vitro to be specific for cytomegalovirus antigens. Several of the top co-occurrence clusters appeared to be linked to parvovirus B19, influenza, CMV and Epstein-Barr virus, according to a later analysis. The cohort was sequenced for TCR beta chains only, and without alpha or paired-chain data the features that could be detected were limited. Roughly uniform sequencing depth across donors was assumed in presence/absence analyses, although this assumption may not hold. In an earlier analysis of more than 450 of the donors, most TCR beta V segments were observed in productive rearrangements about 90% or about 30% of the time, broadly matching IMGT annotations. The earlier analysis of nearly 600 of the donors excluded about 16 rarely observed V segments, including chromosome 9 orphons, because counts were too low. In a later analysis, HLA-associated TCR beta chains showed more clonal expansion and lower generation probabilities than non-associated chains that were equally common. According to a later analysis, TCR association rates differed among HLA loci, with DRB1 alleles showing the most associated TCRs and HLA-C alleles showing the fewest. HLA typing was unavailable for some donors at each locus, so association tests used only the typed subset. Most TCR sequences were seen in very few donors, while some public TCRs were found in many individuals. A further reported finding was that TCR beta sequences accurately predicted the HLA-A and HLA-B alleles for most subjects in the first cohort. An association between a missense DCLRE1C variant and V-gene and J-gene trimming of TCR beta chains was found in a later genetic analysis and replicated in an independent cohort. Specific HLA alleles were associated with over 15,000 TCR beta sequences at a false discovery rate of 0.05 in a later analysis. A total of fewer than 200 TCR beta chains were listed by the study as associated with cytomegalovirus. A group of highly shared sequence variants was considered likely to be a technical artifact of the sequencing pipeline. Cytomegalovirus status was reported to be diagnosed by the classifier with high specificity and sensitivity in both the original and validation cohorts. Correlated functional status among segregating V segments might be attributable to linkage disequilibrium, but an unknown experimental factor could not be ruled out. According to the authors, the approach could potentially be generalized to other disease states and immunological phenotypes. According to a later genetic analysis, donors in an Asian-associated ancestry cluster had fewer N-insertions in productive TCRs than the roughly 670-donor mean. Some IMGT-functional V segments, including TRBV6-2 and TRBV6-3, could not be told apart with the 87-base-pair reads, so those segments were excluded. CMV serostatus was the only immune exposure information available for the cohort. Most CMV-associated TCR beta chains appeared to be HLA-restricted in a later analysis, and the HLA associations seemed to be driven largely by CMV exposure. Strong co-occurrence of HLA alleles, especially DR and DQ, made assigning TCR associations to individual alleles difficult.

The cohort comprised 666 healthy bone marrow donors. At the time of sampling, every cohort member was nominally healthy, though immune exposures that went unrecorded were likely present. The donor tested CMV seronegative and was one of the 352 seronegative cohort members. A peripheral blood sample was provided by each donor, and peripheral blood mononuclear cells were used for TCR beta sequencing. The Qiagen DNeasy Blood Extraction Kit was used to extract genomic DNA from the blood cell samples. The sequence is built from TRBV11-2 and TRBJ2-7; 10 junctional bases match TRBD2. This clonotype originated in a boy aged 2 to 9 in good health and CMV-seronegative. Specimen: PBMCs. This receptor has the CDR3 CASTLGTSDSYEQYF. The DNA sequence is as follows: TGTGCCAGCACCCTGGGGACTAGCGACTCCTACGAGCAGTACTTC.